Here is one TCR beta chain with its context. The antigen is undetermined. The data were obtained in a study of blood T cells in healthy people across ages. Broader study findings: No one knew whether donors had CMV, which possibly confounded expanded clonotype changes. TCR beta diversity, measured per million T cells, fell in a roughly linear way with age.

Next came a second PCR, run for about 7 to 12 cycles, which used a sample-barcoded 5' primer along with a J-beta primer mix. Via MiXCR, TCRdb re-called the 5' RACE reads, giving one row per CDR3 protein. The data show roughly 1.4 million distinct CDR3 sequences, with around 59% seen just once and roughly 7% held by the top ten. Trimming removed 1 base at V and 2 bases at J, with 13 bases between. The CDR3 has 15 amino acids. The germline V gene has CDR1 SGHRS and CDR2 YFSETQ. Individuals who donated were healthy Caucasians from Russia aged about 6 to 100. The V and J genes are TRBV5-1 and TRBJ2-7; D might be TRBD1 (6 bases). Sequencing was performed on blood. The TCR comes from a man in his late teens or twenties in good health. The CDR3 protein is CASSLSDSPAYEQYF. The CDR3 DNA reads TGCGCCAGCAGCTTGTCGGACAGTCCTGCCTACGAGCAGTACTTC.